Presented here are 10 T cell receptor beta chains from one specimen sequenced in a study of graft-versus-host responses after intestinal transplantation. The antigens for these receptors are not known. TCRdb's copy holds only in-frame clones and misses some; the assay was immunoSEQ multiplex PCR. Of more than 90,000 clones in the sample, around 94% are singletons; the top ten hold approximately 1.2%. The sequencing used unstimulated CD8+ T cells sorted from spleen or lymph node cells, collected before transplant. The source of these receptors is a human donor who was the organ donor for an intestinal transplant.

The chain recombines TRBV9 with TRBJ1-1, with D possibly TRBD1 on 5 matching bases. CDR3 length: 13 residues. Trimming stripped 0 bases from V and 2 bases from J, with 5 bases between. Germline CDR1 is SGDLS and CDR2 is YYNGEE. As DNA, the CDR3 is TGTGCCAGCAGCGTAGGGACAAACACTGAAGCTTTCTTT. Translation: CASSVGTNTEAFF.

V is TRBV9 and J is TRBJ2-1, with D possibly matching TRBD2 (5 bases). The CDR3 has 15 residues. CDR1 is SGDLS and CDR2 is YYNGEE in the germline V gene. Trimming took 4 bases from V and 2 from J, leaving 13 bases between them. The DNA of the CDR3 is TGTGCCAGCAGCCCCGGGGTGGGTACCTACAATGAGCAGTTCTTC. Encoded protein: CASSPGVGTYNEQFF.

This chain links TRBV14 with TRBJ2-5, with 9 bases lining up with TRBD1. The germline gives CDR1 SGHDN, CDR2 FVKESK. This CDR3 comprises 17 residues. Trimming cost V 4 bases and J 1 base; bases outside gene matches: 10. This chain's CDR3 is CASSPLPGQGAQETQYF. The CDR3 DNA is TGTGCCAGCAGCCCTCTACCGGGACAGGGAGCCCAAGAGACCCAGTACTTC. Together with reference TRBV14 and TRBJ2-5, the CDR3 gives the full variable domain: EAGVTQFPSHSVIEKGQTVTLRCDPISGHDNLYWYRRVMGKEIKFLLHFVKESKQDESGMPNNRFLAERTGGTYSTLKVQPAELEDSGVYFCASSPLPGQGAQETQYFGPGTRLLVL.

The J gene is TRBJ1-1, the V gene TRBV5-4; maybe TRBD1 (6 bases). The CDR3 covers 17 residues. Trimming stripped 0 bases from V and 1 base from J, with 16 bases between. The germline V gene has CDR1 SGHNT and CDR2 YYREEE (reference sequence). The CDR3 region is CASSLGKGGPKNTEAFF. In DNA form, the CDR3 reads TGTGCCAGCAGCTTGGGGAAGGGGGGTCCAAAGAACACTGAAGCTTTCTTT.

The chain combines TRBV7-9 with TRBJ1-2; D remains unclear. Trimming removed 1 base at V and 6 bases at J, with 12 bases between. Germline lookup yields CDR1 SEHNR and CDR2 FQNEAQ (reference sequence). The CDR3 spans 14 residues. The CDR3 DNA reads as TGTGCCAGCAGCTTAGGATTTGGGGTGGATGGCTACACCTTC. Its translation is CASSLGFGVDGYTF.

This chain uses TRBV7-9 with TRBJ2-1, with 11 bases fitting TRBD2. Germline V gene lookup returns CDR1 SEHNR and CDR2 FQNEAQ (reference sequence). There are 15 residues in the CDR3. The trim removed 3 bases at V and 2 bases at J, leaving 0 bases unmatched. The CDR3 DNA reads as TGTGCCAGCAGCTTGACTAGCGGGGCCTACAATGAGCAGTTCTTC. This gives the protein CASSLTSGAYNEQFF.

This chain connects TRBV29-1 to TRBJ2-5; D gene ambiguous. Trimming took off 7 bases at V and 5 bases at J, with 8 bases between the two ends. Germline CDR1 SQVTM, CDR2 ANQGSEA. The CDR3 runs to 10 residues. The CDR3 loop is CSAPLETQYF. In DNA, the CDR3 is TGCAGCGCCCCCTTGGAGACCCAGTACTTC.

The rearrangement joins TRBV6-5 to TRBJ1-5; no definite D call. The germline gives CDR1 MNHEY, CDR2 SVGAGI. The CDR3 loop spans 13 amino acids. Trimming shortened V by 5 bases and J by 5 bases, and 10 bases separated the two germline ends. CDR3 nucleotide sequence: TGTGCCAGCAGTGTCTGGGAAGATCAGCCCCAGCATTTT. As protein: CASSVWEDQPQHF.

The chain carries TRBV4-1 and TRBJ2-7, with 9 bases matching TRBD1. The V gene end was trimmed by 0 bases and the J gene end by 4 bases; junction bases not matched to a gene: 13. CDR1 MGHRA and CDR2 YSYEKL come from the germline V gene. The CDR3 contains 18 residues. CDR3 residues: CASSQEDLPGQGYYEQYF. The CDR3 DNA reads as TGCGCCAGCAGCCAAGAAGACCTCCCCGGACAGGGGTATTACGAGCAGTACTTC.

This clone was picked up a small number of times. The chain combines TRBV10-3 with TRBJ2-3; possible D gene TRBD2, 6 bases. The CDR3 is 13 residues long. CDR1 and CDR2 (germline): ENHRY, SYGVKD. Trimming left V 6 bases short and J 5 bases short, with 12 bases between. The CDR3: CAIRRYSGDTQYF. CDR3 bases: TGTGCCATCAGAAGATATAGCGGAGATACGCAGTATTTT.